These T cell receptor beta chains were read from a single sample in a study of beta chain features in type 1 diabetes. Clones were read by immunoSEQ multiplex PCR, and TCRdb kept only the in-frame ones, dropping some. The sample yields 300,000 to 450,000 clones, roughly 12% seen once. Sequencing was performed on naive CD4+ T cells from blood. The receptors stem from a woman between 18 and 29 years old with type 1 diabetes. The CDR3 runs from the conserved cysteine through the conserved F or W. D genes are given only for firm matches. Expanded clones are given a class, and other clones once, few, many or no size at all.

abundance: -; j_gene: TRBJ1-3; d_gene: -; v_gene: TRBV9; CDR3aa: CASSVAASGSGNTIYF; CDR3nt: TGTGCCAGCAGCGTAGCCGCCTCGGGGTCTGGAAACACCATATATTTT
abundance: few; j_gene: TRBJ2-4; d_gene: -; v_gene: TRBV21-1; CDR3aa: CASNGSKNIQYF; CDR3nt: TGTGCCAGCAATGGGAGCAAAAACATTCAGTACTTC
abundance: few; j_gene: TRBJ2-5; d_gene: TRBD2; v_gene: TRBV5-4; CDR3aa: CASSLEWTSRETQYF; CDR3nt: TGTGCCAGCAGCTTGGAATGGACTAGCAGGGAGACCCAGTACTTC
abundance: few; j_gene: TRBJ2-7; d_gene: -; v_gene: TRBV7-2; CDR3aa: CASSPLQGNEQYF; CDR3nt: TGTGCCAGCAGCCCACTGCAGGGGAACGAGCAGTACTTC
abundance: -; j_gene: TRBJ2-7; d_gene: -; v_gene: TRBV4-3; CDR3aa: CASSQESAGREQYF; CDR3nt: TGCGCCAGCAGCCAAGAATCGGCAGGGCGCGAGCAGTACTTC
abundance: -; j_gene: TRBJ1-5; d_gene: -; v_gene: TRBV7-2; CDR3aa: CASSSTGYNQPQHF; CDR3nt: TGTGCCAGCAGCTCGACAGGTTACAATCAGCCCCAGCATTTT
abundance: -; j_gene: TRBJ2-1; d_gene: -; v_gene: TRBV29-1; CDR3aa: CSVVYRESPYNEQFF; CDR3nt: TGCAGCGTTGTATACCGGGAGAGCCCCTACAATGAGCAGTTCTTC
abundance: -; j_gene: TRBJ1-1; d_gene: -; v_gene: TRBV6-5; CDR3aa: CASSYSAVSNTEAFF; CDR3nt: TGTGCCAGCAGTTACTCGGCAGTTTCGAACACTGAAGCTTTCTTT
abundance: few; j_gene: TRBJ2-7; d_gene: TRBD1; v_gene: TRBV5-1; CDR3aa: CASSLVQGSSYEQYF; CDR3nt: TGCGCCAGCAGCTTGGTACAGGGGAGCTCCTACGAGCAGTACTTC
abundance: few; j_gene: TRBJ1-4; d_gene: TRBD1; v_gene: TRBV6-6; CDR3aa: CASSSWAGGEKLFF; CDR3nt: TGTGCCAGCAGTTCTTGGGCAGGGGGTGAAAAACTGTTTTTT
abundance: few; j_gene: TRBJ1-1; d_gene: -; v_gene: TRBV6-5; CDR3aa: CASSPLGPVTEAFF; CDR3nt: TGTGCCAGCAGTCCCTTGGGGCCGGTCACTGAAGCTTTCTTT
abundance: few; j_gene: TRBJ2-1; d_gene: -; v_gene: TRBV5-1; CDR3aa: CASSLDREFDEQFF; CDR3nt: TGCGCCAGCAGCTTGGACAGGGAGTTCGATGAGCAGTTCTTC
abundance: few; j_gene: TRBJ2-1; d_gene: -; v_gene: TRBV11-3; CDR3aa: CASSLDGSGSYNEQFF; CDR3nt: TGTGCCAGCAGCTTAGACGGTAGCGGCTCCTACAATGAGCAGTTCTTC
abundance: -; j_gene: TRBJ2-6; d_gene: TRBD1; v_gene: TRBV9; CDR3aa: CASSVAGTGDSGANVLTF; CDR3nt: TGTGCCAGCAGCGTAGCAGGGACAGGGGATTCTGGGGCCAACGTCCTGACTTTC
abundance: -; j_gene: TRBJ2-1; d_gene: -; v_gene: TRBV23-1; CDR3aa: CASSHSPIGGAYNEQFF; CDR3nt: TGCGCCAGCAGTCACTCCCCGATAGGCGGAGCATACAATGAGCAGTTCTTC
abundance: -; j_gene: TRBJ2-7; d_gene: -; v_gene: TRBV7-9; CDR3aa: CASSLALRAEFSYEQYF; CDR3nt: TGTGCCAGCAGCTTAGCGCTCCGAGCGGAGTTCTCCTACGAGCAGTACTTC
abundance: -; j_gene: TRBJ1-2; d_gene: -; v_gene: TRBV29-1; CDR3aa: CSVDDRGGGVGGYTF; CDR3nt: TGCAGCGTTGACGATCGAGGGGGGGGCGTTGGTGGCTACACCTTC
abundance: few; j_gene: TRBJ2-5; d_gene: -; v_gene: TRBV7-9; CDR3aa: CASSSQVGSQYF; CDR3nt: TGTGCCAGCAGCTCTCAGGTCGGGAGCCAGTACTTC
abundance: few; j_gene: TRBJ2-5; d_gene: -; v_gene: TRBV19; CDR3aa: CASSVQSSQETQYF; CDR3nt: TGTGCCAGTAGTGTACAGAGTTCCCAAGAGACCCAGTACTTC
abundance: -; j_gene: TRBJ2-1; d_gene: -; v_gene: TRBV11-3; CDR3aa: CASSLTIASYNEQFF; CDR3nt: TGTGCCAGCAGCCTGACAATCGCCTCCTACAATGAGCAGTTCTTC